This T cell receptor beta chain is from a study of blood T cell repertoires in COVID-19. Study summary: Material from acute and convalescent COVID-19 was sourced from the United States, Italy and Spain.

The V and J ends lost 4 bases and 0 bases respectively, with 9 bases between them. Germline CDR1 reads SQVTM; CDR2 reads ANQGSEA. The CDR3 has 13 amino acids. The table came from immunoSEQ multiplex PCR; TCRdb's copy has only in-frame clones and leaves some out. This table holds about 26,000 clones, roughly 90% found once. Material for sequencing was peripheral blood. This receptor was identified in a human donor in a cohort sampled during active COVID-19. The chain recombines TRBV29-1 with TRBJ1-1; D ambiguous. The CDR3 nucleotides read TGCAGCGTTGCGTGGCAGTTGAACACTGAAGCTTTCTTT. It translates to CSVAWQLNTEAFF.